Listed below are T cell receptor beta chains from one sample, sequenced in a study of shared clonotypes between healthy human individuals. The assay was immunoSEQ multiplex PCR, and TCRdb's table has in-frame clones only and misses some. Of roughly 500,000 clones in the sample, 60% to 85% were seen once. Sequenced material: PBMCs. The receptors stem from a middle-aged woman in good health. Some clones in this sample may be carry-over from other donors' samples. CDR3s include the opening cysteine and the closing phenylalanine or tryptophan. Each record gives: V gene, clone size, CDR3 protein. Clone size is shown for a subset of rows, as once, few, many or a class of expanded clone.

V gene: TRBV11-2; clone size: -; CDR3 protein: CASSLWGGTRHF
V gene: TRBV6-1; clone size: -; CDR3 protein: CASSSSGRPTGELFF
V gene: TRBV5-5; clone size: -; CDR3 protein: CASSLGLATNTGELFF
V gene: TRBV11-2; clone size: -; CDR3 protein: CASSYGRLYGYTF
V gene: TRBV6-5; clone size: -; CDR3 protein: CASSSSYRVDTEAFF
V gene: TRBV7-9; clone size: -; CDR3 protein: CASSQVAGVNYEQYF
V gene: TRBV5-8; clone size: once; CDR3 protein: CASSWFQGEKLFF
V gene: TRBV19; clone size: once; CDR3 protein: CASSVTGTAAYEQYF
V gene: TRBV7-3; clone size: few; CDR3 protein: CASSLKLAGSDTQYF
V gene: TRBV9; clone size: once; CDR3 protein: CASSVFQRDYGNEQFF
V gene: TRBV2; clone size: -; CDR3 protein: CASRLQREASWGEQYF
V gene: TRBV2; clone size: -; CDR3 protein: CASRRDQGAEEKLFF
V gene: TRBV12-5; clone size: -; CDR3 protein: CASGFSSRGLRVEGNTGELFF
V gene: TRBV29-1; clone size: -; CDR3 protein: CSVEEETYEQYF
V gene: TRBV7-7; clone size: -; CDR3 protein: CASSSDRGAYNEQFF
V gene: TRBV18; clone size: -; CDR3 protein: CASSLTGVEEKLFF
V gene: TRBV10-3; clone size: -; CDR3 protein: CAISGQGAPDYGYTF
V gene: TRBV7-8; clone size: many; CDR3 protein: CASSQGRYNEQFF
V gene: TRBV19; clone size: few; CDR3 protein: CASSTPGQGTEKLFF
V gene: TRBV27; clone size: -; CDR3 protein: CASSLFGTSGAYNEQFF
V gene: TRBV4-3; clone size: -; CDR3 protein: CASSQDLLAARTDTQYF
V gene: TRBV30; clone size: -; CDR3 protein: CAWSVGLAGEETQYF
V gene: TRBV14; clone size: -; CDR3 protein: CASSWAREGYGYTF
V gene: TRBV4-2; clone size: -; CDR3 protein: CASSQDMNTEAFF
V gene: TRBV7-9; clone size: -; CDR3 protein: CASSLAPSGANVLTF
V gene: TRBV19; clone size: -; CDR3 protein: CASSMISGSGETQYF
V gene: TRBV15; clone size: -; CDR3 protein: CATSRDAGTYEQYF
V gene: TRBV5-1; clone size: -; CDR3 protein: CASSLALTGFLTEAFF
V gene: TRBV10-3; clone size: once; CDR3 protein: CAGAPEQYF
V gene: TRBV5-1; clone size: -; CDR3 protein: CASSLARQGGSEQFF
V gene: TRBV5-8; clone size: once; CDR3 protein: CASSFGLAEIYEQYF
V gene: TRBV9; clone size: -; CDR3 protein: CASSVGAVAEETQYF
V gene: TRBV28; clone size: -; CDR3 protein: CASSRTAFYGYTF